This T cell receptor beta chain was found in a study of vaccination effects on CD4 cells after COVID-19 (dated by TCRdb to about 2022). Background for the entire study: Participants received two doses of either the BNT162b2 or the mRNA-1273 mRNA SARS-CoV-2 vaccine. SARS-CoV-2 spike-specific CD4+ TCR repertoires were compared before and after mRNA vaccination in COVID-19 convalescent patients and in infection-naive vaccine recipients. The full study included approximately nine COVID-19 convalescent patients and several SARS-CoV-2-naive healthy vaccine recipients. Cultures from other donors in the study were sequenced with the Oncomine TCR Beta short-read assay on an Illumina iSeq 100. What the authors observed across the whole study: Only a small number of convalescent patients were included, and no early post-infection timepoints were available, which limited the study. Marked clonal contraction was observed in both infection-induced and vaccine-induced clones at late post-vaccination timepoints, consistent with waning T cell responses. Among healthy vaccine recipients, nearly all vaccine-induced clones were SARS-CoV-2 mono-reactive, and only 1 of 255 was cross-reactive with common cold coronaviruses.

As encoded in the germline V gene, CDR1 is SNHLY while CDR2 is FYNNEI. Reading from cysteine to phenylalanine, the CDR3 counts 14 amino acids. Just the 42-base CDR3 DNA is kept, in frame starting at base 1. The V end loses 10 bases and the J end loses 1 base, and a stretch of 13 bases separates them. In the ViraFEST assay, PBMC were stimulated with viral peptide pools, and antigen-specific CD4+ T cell clonotypes were then identified by expansion using TCR sequencing. After 10 to 11 days of culture, CD4+ T cells were isolated with the EasySep CD4+ T cell isolation kit. Negative nucleocapsid antibody results before and after vaccination confirmed that the healthy vaccine recipients had no prior SARS-CoV-2 infection. A few million PBMC per well were cultured with approximately 10 ug/ml peptides in IMDM containing around 4.6% human AB serum, approximately 9.1 IU/ml IL-2 and gentamicin. Half of the culture medium was replaced with fresh IL-2-containing medium on days 3 and 7. Each peptide stimulation condition was cultured in triplicate wells unless otherwise noted. Using Ficoll-Paque Plus gradient centrifugation, PBMC were separated from whole blood and then either used fresh or cryopreserved at -140C. The spike proteins of SARS-CoV-2 and of the common cold coronaviruses HCoV-NL63, HCoV-OC43 and HCoV-229E were spanned by overlapping peptide pools. The QIAamp micro DNA kit was used to extract genomic DNA from the cultured CD4+ T cells.

Library prep was done by the immunoSEQ multiplex PCR assay. TCR beta CDR3 sequencing was performed on DNA from the cultured, isolated CD4+ T cells. Processing in the source paper ran as follows. The analysis removed non-productive TCR sequences, trimmed reads to the CDR3 region, and retained only CDR3s that were 7 or more amino acids long. The MANAFEST web app was used to pick out antigen-specific clonotypes by comparing their expansion in peptide wells with that in reference cultures. For clones to be considered positive, expansion at FDR<0.05 versus reference and all other wells, an odds ratio above 5, and a frequency above 0.1% in two replicate wells were required. Clonotypes significantly expanded in SARS-CoV-2 spike wells and in at least one common cold coronavirus spike condition were defined as cross-reactive. Levenshtein distance calculated with the stringdist R package was used to assess CDR3 similarity, and unrooted trees were constructed with ape in R 3.6.1. The immuneACCESS repertoire file appears here via TCRdb, limited to in-frame rearrangements. These files lack a portion of the clones; in checked studies, under half of the deficit traces to unresolved V genes, and the cause of the others is not known. V, J and clone size reflect that table, while D and trimming were determined from the DNA. The table for this sample lists some 22,000 clones; about three quarters of them were counted only once. The ten largest clones capture less than 3.5% of the sample.

In regard to this clone: Its binding antigen is unknown. Per-base quality was not reported, and no clone a single base away is much larger than it.

This chain joins TRBV2 to TRBJ2-2, with a tentative D call of TRBD1 or TRBD2, each matching 6 bases. This TCR came from a human donor who received a COVID-19 vaccine. Material: CD4+ T cells from PBMCs cultured with SARS-CoV-2 spike peptides, obtained before COVID-19 vaccination. Sample cell subset or site, as interpreted from the label and publication: SARS-CoV-2 spike overlapping peptide pool stimulation. The CDR3 sequence is CATEQGGNTGELFF. The DNA sequence follows: TGTGCCACCGAACAGGGAGGGAACACCGGGGAGCTGTTTTTT. Outside the CDR3, residues come from the reference TRBV2 and TRBJ2-2 proteins, so the full variable domain is: EPEVTQTPSHQVTQMGQEVILRCVPISNHLYFYWYRQILGQKVEFLVSFYNNEISEKSEIFDDQFSVERPDGSNFTLKIRSTKLEDSAMYFCATEQGGNTGELFFGEGSRLTVL.